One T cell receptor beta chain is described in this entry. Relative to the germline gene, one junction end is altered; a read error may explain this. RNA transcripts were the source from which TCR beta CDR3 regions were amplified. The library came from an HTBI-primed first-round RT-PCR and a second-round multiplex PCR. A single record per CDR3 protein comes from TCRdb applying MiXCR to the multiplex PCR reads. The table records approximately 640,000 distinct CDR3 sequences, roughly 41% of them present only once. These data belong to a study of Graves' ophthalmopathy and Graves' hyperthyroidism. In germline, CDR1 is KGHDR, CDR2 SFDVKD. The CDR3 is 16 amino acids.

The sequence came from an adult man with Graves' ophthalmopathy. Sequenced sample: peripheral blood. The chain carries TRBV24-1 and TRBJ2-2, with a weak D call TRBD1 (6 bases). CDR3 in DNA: TGTGCCAGCAGTTTCCTAGGGACACACTACACCGGGGAGCTGTTTTTT. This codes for CASSFLGTHYTGELFF.